This TCR beta chain was profiled in a study of OX40 agonist ivuxolimab in advanced cancers. Study as a whole: Ivuxolimab was administered intravenously to patients at 0.01 to 10 mg/kg every 2 weeks. Dose-escalation subjects each had hepatocellular carcinoma, melanoma, renal cell or head and neck cancer. Age averaged around 60 years (range about 23 to 80), and 80% to 90% were male.

The trim removed 5 bases at V and 6 bases at J, leaving 7 bases unmatched. Germline CDR1 reads MNHEY; CDR2 reads SMNVEV (reference sequence). The CDR3 covers 16 residues. Assay used: immunoSEQ multiplex PCR; TCRdb lists only in-frame clones, some missing. In the table there are tens of thousands of clones, 87% of which are singletons. The chain couples TRBV27 to TRBJ2-2; 12 nucleotides align to TRBD1. The specimen comprised CD4+ or CD8+ T cells sorted from blood, sampled in a trial of the OX40 agonist ivuxolimab. The receptor's source is an adult with an advanced solid tumor such as melanoma, head and neck, liver or kidney cancer. CDR3 sequence (DNA): TGTGCCAGCAGTAAGGGGGACAGGGGGCAGGCCGGGGAGCTGTTTTTT. Its protein is CASSKGDRGQAGELFF.